The clone carrying this T cell receptor (beta chain) was seen repeatedly, ten times or more. Antigen specificity is unknown. The TCR beta CDR3 regions underwent amplification using RNA transcripts as the source. The HTBI primer set was used in a first-round RT-PCR of the TCR CDR3. Via MiXCR, TCRdb re-called the multiplex PCR reads, giving one row per CDR3 protein. This sample carries 270,000 or so distinct CDR3 sequences, 15% of them seen once, and the ten largest clones take 30%. The CDR3 runs to 12 residues. Trimming removed 6 bases from V and 10 bases from J, with 13 bases in between. The data originate from a study of T cells in Graves' hyperthyroidism and ophthalmopathy. Study context: Before any treatment, at initial diagnosis, peripheral blood was collected.

The PBMCs were taken from roughly 9.3 ml of fresh peripheral blood. Study observations and caveats: A 13 V-J signature model discriminated ophthalmopathy versus stable hyperthyroidism.

The TCR was taken from a woman in her forties or fifties with Graves' hyperthyroidism that later progressed to Graves' ophthalmopathy. The sample taken for sequencing was blood. The V and J genes are TRBV12-3 or TRBV12-4 and TRBJ2-1; D is undetermined. Written as DNA, the CDR3 is TGTGCCAGCAGAAAGGGCGGCAGGGAGCAGTTCTTC. Amino acids: CASRKGGREQFF.